This T cell receptor (beta chain) was sequenced for a study of PD-1 blockade in classical Hodgkin lymphoma. Study at large: Administration of nivolumab to patients was at 3 mg/kg intravenously every 2 weeks. Study results and caveats: Before treatment, TCR diversity in newly diagnosed patients was reportedly lower than in healthy donors.

About this clone itself: Antigen unknown.

All trial patients relapsed after autologous stem cell transplantation. Germline CDR1 is SEHNR and CDR2 is FQNEAQ (reference sequence). CDR3 length: 12 amino acids. The V end was cut by 4 bases, the J end by 5 bases, with 6 bases between. Method: immunoSEQ multiplex PCR; TCRdb's copy keeps in-frame clones and lacks some. Of under 95,000 clones in the sample, over 90% were seen once. The sample was peripheral blood mononuclear cells (PBMCs), taken before the second cycle of nivolumab. The chain joins TRBV7-9 to TRBJ1-5; D is unresolved. The receptor comes from a human donor with classical Hodgkin lymphoma. The CDR3 bases are TGTGCCAGCAGCTACCTTGATCAGCCCCAGCATTTT. The encoded protein is CASSYLDQPQHF.